This T cell receptor (beta chain) was retrieved from a study of T cells after yellow fever vaccination (dated by TCRdb to about 2019). As for the study more broadly: The SMART-Seq v4 Ultra Low Input RNA kit was used to prepare libraries from fractions with low cell numbers. Blood was collected at multiple timepoints before and after primary and secondary immunization, and bulk PBMC replicates and cell subsets were isolated. Two healthy male donors, one aged 18 to 30 and one aged 30 to 40 years, made up the cohort. To follow T-cell clones before and after both primary and booster YFV17D yellow fever vaccination, bulk TCR alpha and beta repertoires underwent longitudinal sequencing. What the work shows at the level of the full study, not this receptor alone: Computational filtering was needed because FACS-sorted repertoires could contain abundant contaminating clonotypes from the bulk population. Only a couple of donors were included in the study, so the extent to which the findings can be generalized is limited. The secondary T-cell response was weaker than the primary response but faster, peaking on day 5 instead of day 15. Most clones expanded after primary vaccination were re-detected after the booster (approximately 95% of CD4 and around 86% of CD8), suggesting broad memory maintenance. A small fraction of clonotypes showed up in both the CD4 and CD8 compartments, probably as a result of convergent recombination.

TCR cDNA was made using 5'RACE template switching, a step that added a universal primer site and unique molecular identifiers. Priming for cDNA synthesis came from both the TCR alpha and TCR beta constant segments. Library amplification used two PCR steps, and the second PCR step added sample barcodes and sequencing adapters. Sequencing of the libraries was done on either Illumina HiSeq 2500 (2x100 bp) or NovaSeq (2x150 bp). As for how the authors treated the data: MIGEC was used to demultiplex reads and collapse the reads into UMI consensus sequences, and MiXCR was used for V(D)J alignment. Using edgeR on replicate PBMC samples, clonotypes were called vaccine-responding if FDR was below 0.01 and the log2 fold change was above 5 up to day 15. Each bulk clonotype was labeled CD4 or CD8 based on which sequenced repertoire, CD4 or CD8, contained the clonotype at higher abundance. TCRdb trimmed the raw reads at Q25, called clones with MiXCR and kept productive beta chains. One record per CDR3 amino acid sequence lists the most common genes and DNA. The V and J calls and clone size come from TCRdb's table, not from the authors' own analysis. The sample table contains 500,000 to 650,000 distinct CDR3 sequences; only one count was recorded for approximately 12% of them. The leading ten clones occupy about 14% of the sample.

This clonotype was seen a few times. It has no known antigen specificity. No qualities accompany the bases; no much larger clone lies one base away. Read against the paper, the sample's treatment or condition label means: live attenuated yellow fever vaccine strain. At every blood-draw timepoint, two biological replicates of bulk PBMCs were collected. PBMCs were isolated from peripheral blood using a standard Ficoll-Paque protocol. TriZol was used to extract RNA from bulk PBMCs, CD4 and CD8 fractions, and dextramer-positive and dextramer-negative fractions. The CDR3 sequence holds 14 residues, the cysteine and phenylalanine included. Only the CDR3 region is kept as DNA, spanning 42 bases read in frame from base 1. The germline V gene encodes CDR1 SNHLY and CDR2 FYNNEI. For this chain, trimming is 5 bases at the V end and 2 bases at the J end, and the number of junction bases without a gene match is 4.

The receptor comes from a man younger than 40 who received the YFV17D yellow fever vaccine. The sequencing here drew on PBMCs, taken on the day of the yellow fever booster vaccination. Rearrangement joined TRBV2 to TRBJ2-3; 7 of the junction bases match TRBD2. The sequenced DNA: TGTGCCAGCAGTATCGAGCGGGACACAGATACGCAGTATTTT. This is translated as CASSIERDTDTQYF.